A single sample is the source of the 32 T cell receptor beta chains below, sequenced in a study of metastatic and nonmetastatic thyroid tumors. Among the patients, none had received any treatment before thyroid surgery. With MiXCR, TCRdb called clones anew from the PCR reads. Of about 11,000 clones in the sample, 9% to 15% are singletons; the top ten hold 10% to 15%. The specimen was blood. These receptors came from a female donor with papillary thyroid cancer or a benign thyroid nodule (not recorded which). Some clones in this sample may be carry-over from other donors' samples.

By sample fraction, this clone is medium-sized. This chain joins TRBV6-1 and TRBJ2-1; D remains unclear. CDR3 length equals 14 residues. CDR1 is MNHNS, CDR2 SASEGT, per germline. V was shortened by 2 bases and J by 5 bases, with 10 bases between the two germline ends. The CDR3 is CASSEPYTDNEQFF. DNA of the CDR3: TGTGCCAGCAGTGAACCTTACACTGACAATGAGCAGTTCTTC.

Many counts were recorded for this clone. This sequence joins TRBV5-1 and TRBJ2-3; 7 nucleotides line up with TRBD2. V gave up 0 bases and J gave up 2 bases; unmatched junction bases: 3. Germline loops: CDR1 SGHRS, CDR2 YFSETQ. The CDR3 sequence is 15 residues long. The CDR3 nucleotides read TGCGCCAGCAGCTTGGAGGGACTACCCACAGATACGCAGTATTTT. Its protein product is CASSLEGLPTDTQYF.

In its sample, this clone was seen many times. This chain joins TRBV5-4 and TRBJ2-1; 12 nucleotides match TRBD1. CDR1 and CDR2 from the germline V gene are SGHNT and YYREEE (reference sequence). V shed 2 bases, J shed 7 bases, and the junction held 10 bases outside the gene matches. This CDR3 comprises 17 residues. The DNA for the CDR3 is TGTGCCAGCAGCTTACCCACCGGGACAGGGGGCAGGAATGAGCAGTTCTTC. It specifies CASSLPTGTGGRNEQFF.

The chain recombines TRBV11-3 with TRBJ2-3; maybe TRBD1 (6 bases). Germline assignment: CDR1 SGHNT and CDR2 YENEEA. With 5 bases removed from V and 5 bases from J, the gap between germline ends came to 11 bases. CDR3 length: 13 residues. The CDR3 region is CASSPGQQDTQYF. The CDR3 DNA sequence: TGTGCCAGCAGCCCCGGACAGCAAGATACGCAGTATTTT. Full variable domain (rest looked up from reference TRBV11-3 and TRBJ2-3): EAGVVQSPRYKIIEKKQPVAFWCNPISGHNTLYWYLQNLGQGPELLIRYENEEAVDDSQLPKDRFSAERLKGVDSTLKIQPAELGDSAVYLCASSPGQQDTQYFGPGTRLTVL.

This clone was picked up many times. The chain recombines TRBV2 with TRBJ2-1; D possibly corresponds to TRBD1 (6 bases). This CDR3 region has 12 residues. Trimming took 7 bases from V and 10 from J, leaving 14 bases between them. Germline assignment: CDR1 SNHLY and CDR2 FYNNEI. CDR3 region: CASTSQGTEQFF. The CDR3 DNA sequence: TGTGCCAGCACGTCACAGGGAACCGAGCAGTTCTTC.

This clone was recorded many times. The V call is TRBV5-1, the J call TRBJ1-4; TRBD1 matches at 7 bases. The CDR3 consists of 15 residues. After removal of 5 bases from V and 2 bases from J, the junction contained 6 bases not matched to a gene. CDR1 is SGHRS and CDR2 is YFSETQ in the germline V gene. CDR3 in DNA: TGCGCCAGCAGTTCCCAGACAGGGACTAATGAAAAACTGTTTTTT. Translation gives CASSSQTGTNEKLFF.

In this sample, this clone turned up once. This rearrangement joins TRBV11-2 to TRBJ2-3, with 8 nucleotides matching TRBD2. The length of the CDR3 is 15 residues. Germline CDR1 is SGHAT and CDR2 is FQNNGV. J lost 6 bases, V lost 4 bases, and 9 bases had no gene match. Here the CDR3 DNA reads TGTGCCAGCAGCTCGGGGGGGCTAGATTCGGATACGCAGTATTTT. It codes for CASSSGGLDSDTQYF.

This sequence joins TRBV6-1 and TRBJ2-7; D unresolved. The CDR3 sequence is 13 residues long. Germline-derived CDR1 and CDR2 are MNHNS and SASEGT. V was clipped by 6 bases and J by 6 bases, with 15 bases between them. CDR3 in amino acids: CASRTGNEAEQYF. The CDR3 DNA follows: TGTGCCAGCAGGACGGGTAATGAGGCCGAGCAGTACTTC.

In its sample, this clone was seen many times. The genes are TRBV7-2 and TRBJ1-1; no clear D gene. This CDR3 region has 13 residues. The V end was cut by 5 bases, the J end by 7 bases, with 14 bases between. The germline gives CDR1 SGHTA, CDR2 FQGNSA. The CDR3 DNA follows: TGTGCCAGCAGCCGAGGCCTGAGGGATGAAGCTTTCTTT. Translating it yields CASSRGLRDEAFF.

Judged by abundance, this clone is medium-sized. The chain links TRBV6-1 to TRBJ2-3; weak D call: TRBD2 (6 bases). V lost 6 bases and J lost 5, with 15 bases in between. CDR1 is MNHNS, CDR2 SASEGT, per germline. The CDR3 is made up of 14 amino acids. The CDR3 DNA follows: TGTGCCAGCAGCTACGGAGGGCCTGGAGATACGCAGTATTTT. Protein sequence: CASSYGGPGDTQYF.

This clone was counted at least ten times. The CDR3 bases are TGTGCCAGCAGCCTGACAGTCGCTAAAAGGGAAAAACTGTTTTTT. Its translation is CASSLTVAKREKLFF. The chain links TRBV3-1 to TRBJ1-4; D is possibly TRBD1 (5 bases). The CDR3 has 15 amino acids. From germline, CDR1 is LGHDT and CDR2 YNNKEL (reference sequence). Deletions cut 4 bases from V and 8 bases from J, with 17 bases between.

The genes are TRBV6-5 and TRBJ1-1; D might be TRBD1 (6 bases). Germline loops: CDR1 MNHEY, CDR2 SVGAGI. This CDR3 is 17 amino acids long. Trimming removed 2 bases from V and 1 base from J, with 17 bases in between. The CDR3 DNA follows: TGTGCCAGCAGTTACCTACCGGACAGCGGTTCGAACACTGAAGCTTTCTTT. Translated: CASSYLPDSGSNTEAFF.

This clone was observed many times. This could be a read error, since a much larger clone is one nucleotide away. This chain joins TRBV27 and TRBJ1-6; TRBD1 matches at 7 bases. Germline V gene sequence: CDR1 MNHEY, CDR2 SMNVEV (reference sequence). The CDR3 runs to 15 residues. CDR3 protein: CASSRSGQTNSPLRF. CDR3 DNA sequence: TGTGCCAGCAGCCGTTCGGGACAGACCAATTCACCCCTCCGCTTT.

The chain has TRBV30 and TRBJ1-1; the D is unclear. Germline lookup yields CDR1 GTSNPN and CDR2 SVGIG (reference sequence). V was clipped by 6 bases and J by 1 base, with 18 bases between them. This CDR3 spans 15 amino acids. CDR3 loop: CACRPGLRPNTEAFF. In DNA, the CDR3 is TGTGCCTGCCGCCCCGGACTGCGGCCGAACACTGAAGCTTTCTTT.

This clone ranks as medium-sized (0.01 to 0.1%). The chain employs TRBV6-1 and TRBJ2-3; D uncertain. Germline-derived CDR1 and CDR2 are MNHNS and SASEGT. The CDR3 totals 14 residues. Trimming took off 2 bases at V and 0 bases at J, with 6 bases between the two ends. Here the CDR3 reads CASSELVSTDTQYF. Written as DNA, the CDR3 is TGTGCCAGCAGTGAACTTGTTAGCACAGATACGCAGTATTTT.

In the case of this clone: One end of the junction fails to match germline, which may point to a read error. The J gene is TRBJ2-2, the V gene TRBV7-2, with a tentative D call TRBD1 (5 bases). The CDR3 length is 15 residues. Germline V gene data show CDR1 as SGHTA and CDR2 as FQGNSA. CDR3 bases: TGTGCCAGCAGCTTATTATGGGGCAACACCTGGGAGCTGTTTTTT. Translation: CASSLLWGNTWELFF.

This chain uses TRBV3-1 with TRBJ2-7; 11 positions agree with TRBD2. Trimming removed 4 bases from V and 5 bases from J; junction bases left unmatched: 4. CDR3 length: 14 amino acids. Germline lookup yields CDR1 LGHDT and CDR2 YNNKEL (reference sequence). The CDR3 nucleotides are TGTGCCAGCAGCCTTACTAGCGGGAGAAACGAGCAGTACTTC. Amino acid sequence: CASSLTSGRNEQYF.

V is TRBV12-3 or TRBV12-4 and J is TRBJ2-6; the D gene is possibly TRBD1 (5 bases). The germline V and J ends were trimmed by 3 bases and 5 bases, with 11 bases remaining between them. The CDR3 sequence is 15 residues long. CDR3 protein: CASSFRQLWANVLTF. The DNA for the CDR3 is TGTGCCAGCAGTTTCCGACAGCTTTGGGCCAACGTCCTGACTTTC.

This clone was counted ten times or more. The chain carries TRBV18 and TRBJ1-1; 12 bases are shared with TRBD1. The CDR3 sequence is 16 residues long. The V gene's germline CDR1 is KGHSH and CDR2 LQKENI. V was pared by 0 bases and J by 3 bases, with 2 bases of the junction left unmatched. The CDR3 reads CASSPPGTGGHTEAFF. CDR3 DNA: TGTGCCAGCTCACCACCCGGGACAGGGGGCCACACTGAAGCTTTCTTT.

The V call is TRBV30, the J call TRBJ1-1; a possible D gene is TRBD1 (5 bases). Germline V gene lookup returns CDR1 GTSNPN and CDR2 SVGIG (reference sequence). The CDR3 loop spans 13 amino acids. Trimming left V 1 base short and J 1 base short, with 7 bases between. In DNA, the CDR3 is TGTGCCTGGAGTGCACAGGCGAACACTGAAGCTTTCTTT. It specifies CAWSAQANTEAFF.

This clone was detected ten times or more. The chain joins TRBV27 to TRBJ2-2; 8 nucleotides line up with TRBD2. Germline loops: CDR1 MNHEY, CDR2 SMNVEV (reference sequence). The CDR3 runs 16 residues. With V trimmed by 1 base and J by 3 bases, 4 bases remained unmatched. DNA of the CDR3: TGTGCCAGCAGTTTATGGGTTAGCGGGGACACCGGGGAGCTGTTTTTT. This gives the protein CASSLWVSGDTGELFF.

This clone was found once. As DNA, the CDR3 is TGTGCCAGCAGAAGTTTCGGGACAGGCCGGAGTTCACCCCTCCACTTT. The encoded protein is CASRSFGTGRSSPLHF. The V call is TRBV2, the J call TRBJ1-6, with 8 bases fitting TRBD1. CDR1 is SNHLY and CDR2 is FYNNEI in the germline V gene. After removal of 6 bases from V and 9 bases from J, the junction contained 13 bases not matched to a gene. This CDR3 contains 16 residues.

In its sample, this clone was seen many times. The genes are TRBV2 and TRBJ2-1; 8 bases match TRBD2. The germline CDR1 and CDR2 sequences are SNHLY and FYNNEI. The CDR3 is 15 residues long. V gave up 5 bases and J gave up 0 bases; unmatched junction bases: 3. The CDR3 coding sequence is TGTGCCAGCAGTCCCAGCGGGAGCTCCTACAATGAGCAGTTCTTC. Its protein is CASSPSGSSYNEQFF.

This clone is medium-sized (0.01 to 0.1%) by share. This sequence joins TRBV4-1 and TRBJ2-2, with 7 positions matching TRBD2. Per germline, CDR1 MGHRA and CDR2 YSYEKL. The J segment lost 4 bases and the V segment lost 1 base, leaving 9 bases of the junction unmatched. This CDR3 is built from 17 residues. The CDR3 DNA follows: TGCGCCAGCAGCCAAGTCCCCCGGACTAGATTCACCGGGGAGCTGTTTTTT. This gives the protein CASSQVPRTRFTGELFF.

This clone has a count of ten or more. V gene TRBV7-2 combines with J gene TRBJ2-2, with D uncertain. This CDR3 is built from 13 residues. The V end lost 2 bases, the J end lost 7 bases, and 8 bases lay between the germline ends. CDR1 and CDR2 (germline): SGHTA, FQGNSA. CDR3 residues: CASSLYLSGELFF. The CDR3 nucleotides read TGTGCCAGCAGCTTATATTTGAGCGGGGAGCTGTTTTTT. Combining the CDR3 with reference TRBV7-2 and TRBJ2-2 gives the whole variable domain GAGVSQSPSNKVTEKGKDVELRCDPISGHTALYWYRQSLGQGLEFLIYFQGNSAPDKSGLPSDRFSAERTGGSVSTLTIQRTQQEDSAVYLCASSLYLSGELFFGEGSRLTVL.

Sample share makes this clone medium-sized. The genes are TRBV2 and TRBJ2-7; TRBD2 aligns across 10 bases. The CDR3 has 13 residues. V gave up 7 bases and J gave up 6 bases; unmatched junction bases: 6. The germline CDR1 and CDR2 sequences are SNHLY and FYNNEI. CDR3 protein: CASIGAGGLEQYF. The CDR3 region has the DNA TGTGCCAGCATTGGAGCGGGAGGGCTCGAGCAGTACTTC.

This clone qualifies as medium-sized. The chain links TRBV6-5 to TRBJ1-2, with D unclear. This CDR3 spans 14 amino acids. Trimming took off 0 bases at V and 4 bases at J, with 9 bases between the two ends. Per germline, CDR1 MNHEY and CDR2 SVGAGI. CDR3 nucleotides: TGTGCCAGCAGTTACTCGGCGGGCGGCTATGGCTACACCTTC. It translates to CASSYSAGGYGYTF.

This clone was seen ten or more times. The chain employs TRBV20-1 and TRBJ1-5; unclear D gene. This CDR3 has 12 amino acids. V was shortened by 6 bases and J by 2 bases, with 8 bases between the two germline ends. Germline values: CDR1 DFQATT, CDR2 SNEGSKA (reference sequence). The DNA of the CDR3 is TGCAGTGCCCTACGCGGCAATCAGCCCCAGCATTTT. This encodes CSALRGNQPQHF.

This clone was recorded many times. This chain connects TRBV19 to TRBJ2-7, with TRBD2 as a possible D gene (5 bases). This CDR3 is 14 amino acids long. Per germline, CDR1 LNHDA and CDR2 SQIVND (reference sequence). Trimming removed 5 bases from V and 7 bases from J, with 18 bases in between. The CDR3 DNA reads TGTGCCAGTAGTGCCCAAACGGGGTACGGGGAGCAGTACTTC. This sequence encodes CASSAQTGYGEQYF.

This clone is labeled medium-sized. The rearrangement links TRBV12-3 or TRBV12-4 to TRBJ2-1, with 7 positions matching TRBD2. J gave up 4 bases and V 3 bases, and 6 bases lay outside the gene matches. The CDR3 contains 15 residues. The CDR3 loop reads CASSLASGTYNEQFF. CDR3 coding DNA: TGTGCCAGCAGTTTGGCGAGCGGGACTTACAATGAGCAGTTCTTC.

This clone was seen at least ten times. The gene calls are TRBV7-9 and TRBJ1-6, with D unresolved. Germline V lookup: CDR1 SEHNR, CDR2 FQNEAQ (reference sequence). The CDR3 has 15 residues. V dropped 7 bases and J dropped 9 bases, with 19 bases sitting between them. The CDR3: CASTQTPGNGSPLHF. CDR3 bases: TGTGCCAGCACCCAGACCCCCGGAAACGGTTCACCCCTCCACTTT.

V gene TRBV7-3 combines with J gene TRBJ2-7; no reliable D call. This CDR3 is 13 amino acids long. CDR1 is SGHTA and CDR2 is FQGTGA in the germline V gene. The V gene lost 4 bases and the J gene lost 2 bases, with 9 bases spanning the gap. The CDR3 DNA reads TGTGCCAGCAGCTCAAGCAGTACCTACGAGCAGTACTTC. Translation gives CASSSSSTYEQYF.